This passage covers 30 T cell receptor beta chains from one sample sequenced in a study of cytomegalovirus exposure and HLA in healthy donors. The PCR employed 60 Vbeta primers together with 13 Jbeta primers. Sequenced by immunoSEQ multiplex PCR; TCRdb stores in-frame clones only, minus some. Found here are over 120,000 clones, around 80% of them singletons; the top ten hold under 3%. The specimen was PBMCs. These receptors all come from a woman between 25 and 40 years old in good health and CMV-seronegative.

V is TRBV5-4 and J is TRBJ2-3, with 11 bases matching TRBD2. V trimming: 0 bases; J trimming: 4 bases; junction bases outside the gene matches: 4. This CDR3 has 16 residues. The V gene's germline CDR1 is SGHNT and CDR2 YYREEE (reference sequence). CDR3 sequence reads: CASSLGLSGGADTQYF. In nucleotides, the CDR3 is TGTGCCAGCAGCTTGGGCCTTAGCGGGGGGGCAGATACGCAGTATTTT.

This chain joins TRBV27 and TRBJ1-1; weak D call: TRBD1 (6 bases). Deletions cut 4 bases from V and 6 bases from J, with 18 bases between. CDR3 length: 15 residues. The germline CDR1 and CDR2 sequences are MNHEY and SMNVEV (reference sequence). The CDR3 sequence: CASSSNQGPGAEAFF. CDR3 coding DNA: TGTGCCAGCAGTTCTAACCAGGGGCCCGGGGCTGAAGCTTTCTTT.

This rearrangement joins TRBV30 to TRBJ1-2; 7 bases match TRBD1. Looked up from germline, CDR1 is GTSNPN and CDR2 is SVGIG (reference sequence). The CDR3 loop spans 13 amino acids. The V segment lost 3 bases and the J segment 4 bases; nucleotides outside the gene matches: 5. CDR3 DNA: TGTGCCTGGAGCGAGGGGGCCACCTATGGCTACACCTTC. This translates into CAWSEGATYGYTF.

This chain uses TRBV7-9 with TRBJ1-1, with D possibly matching TRBD1 (5 bases). Germline values: CDR1 SEHNR, CDR2 FQNEAQ (reference sequence). The V gene lost 4 bases and the J gene lost 1 base, with 13 bases spanning the gap. The CDR3 totals 15 residues. CDR3 protein: CASSSAQTGNTEAFF. CDR3 nucleotide sequence: TGTGCCAGCAGCTCAGCCCAAACAGGGAACACTGAAGCTTTCTTT. Full variable domain (rest looked up from reference TRBV7-9 and TRBJ1-1): DTGVSQNPRHKITKRGQNVTFRCDPISEHNRLYWYRQTLGQGPEFLTYFQNEAQLEKSRLLSDRFSAERPKGSFSTLEIQRTEQGDSAMYLCASSSAQTGNTEAFFGQGTRLTVV.

This clone appeared a single time. This chain uses TRBV19 with TRBJ1-1, with a weak D call TRBD1 (5 bases). V shed 1 base and J shed 0 bases, with 15 bases lying between them. Looked up from germline, CDR1 is LNHDA and CDR2 is SQIVND (reference sequence). The CDR3 spans 17 residues. CDR3 protein: CASSIGPWAGMNTEAFF. The CDR3 nucleotides read TGTGCCAGTAGTATAGGCCCTTGGGCAGGGATGAACACTGAAGCTTTCTTT.

The V and J genes are TRBV7-3 and TRBJ2-6; TRBD2 might be the D (6 bases). Germline CDR1 is SGHTA and CDR2 is FQGTGA. Deletions cut 2 bases from V and 2 bases from J, with 13 bases between. The CDR3 runs 17 residues. The CDR3 DNA reads TGTGCCAGCAGCTTAGGAGGGTATGGCACTGGGGCCAACGTCCTGACTTTC. Translating gives CASSLGGYGTGANVLTF.

J is TRBJ1-1 and V is TRBV21-1; TRBD1, the D gene given by the table, was not confirmed from the DNA. TRBV21-1 is a pseudogene segment. CDR3 length equals 18 residues. CDR3 bases: TGTGCCAGCAGCAAATTCCGCGGACAGCGATACCCGAACACTGAAGCTTTCTTT. Translation gives CASSKFRGQRYPNTEAFF.

V and J are TRBV6-1 and TRBJ1-5, with D possibly TRBD1 on 5 matching bases. In germline, CDR1 is MNHNS, CDR2 SASEGT. Trimming removed 6 bases from V and 1 base from J, with 13 bases in between. The length of the CDR3 is 15 residues. The CDR3 nucleotides read TGTGCCAGCAGCCACCAAGGACAAAGCAATCAGCCCCAGCATTTT. Translated: CASSHQGQSNQPQHF.

The V gene is TRBV9, the J gene TRBJ1-5; 7 bases line up with TRBD1. The CDR3 is 13 amino acids. CDR1 is SGDLS, CDR2 YYNGEE, per germline. The trim removed 7 bases at V and 2 bases at J, leaving 3 bases unmatched. Here the CDR3 reads CASGDRGNQPQHF. The CDR3 DNA sequence: TGTGCCAGCGGAGACAGGGGCAATCAGCCCCAGCATTTT.

Notes on this clone: This sample also contains other DNA sequences that code for the same CDR3. The J gene is TRBJ1-2, the V gene TRBV27; the D gene is possibly TRBD1 (6 bases). Trimming left V 3 bases short and J 5 bases short, with 10 bases between. Germline-derived CDR1 and CDR2 are MNHEY and SMNVEV (reference sequence). The CDR3 totals 13 residues. The CDR3 DNA sequence: TGTGCCAGCAGTTTTACAGGGAGTTATGGCTACACCTTC. This sequence encodes CASSFTGSYGYTF.

The V call is TRBV7-2, the J call TRBJ2-7; TRBD1 might be the D (6 bases). Trimming cost V 5 bases and J 3 bases, with 8 bases left between them. The germline gives CDR1 SGHTA, CDR2 FQGNSA. The CDR3 consists of 12 residues. For the CDR3, the DNA is TGTGCCAGCAGCCCGACAGGCTACGAGCAGTACTTC. Translating gives CASSPTGYEQYF.

This sequence joins TRBV7-9 and TRBJ1-1, with 11 bases identical to TRBD1. V lost 5 bases, J lost 1 base, and 9 bases stayed unmatched. The CDR3 consists of 17 residues. CDR1 and CDR2 (germline): SEHNR, FQNEAQ (reference sequence). CDR3 bases: TGTGCCAGCAGCCCGGACAGGGGGCCTCTGAGGAACACTGAAGCTTTCTTT. As protein: CASSPDRGPLRNTEAFF. The complete variable domain, with remaining parts taken from reference TRBV7-9 and TRBJ1-1, reads DTGVSQNPRHKITKRGQNVTFRCDPISEHNRLYWYRQTLGQGPEFLTYFQNEAQLEKSRLLSDRFSAERPKGSFSTLEIQRTEQGDSAMYLCASSPDRGPLRNTEAFFGQGTRLTVV.

V is TRBV2 and J is TRBJ2-1, with 7 bases matching TRBD2. The CDR3 runs to 15 residues. The V gene end was trimmed by 5 bases and the J gene end by 5 bases; junction bases not matched to a gene: 9. CDR1 and CDR2 (germline): SNHLY, FYNNEI. The CDR3 coding sequence is TGTGCCAGCAGTCCCGGGACTACGACAAACAATGAGCAGTTCTTC. This gives the protein CASSPGTTTNNEQFF.

The V gene is TRBV5-4, the J gene TRBJ1-1; D unclear. Looked up from germline, CDR1 is SGHNT and CDR2 is YYREEE (reference sequence). The V end lost 1 base, the J end lost 5 bases, and 9 bases lay between the germline ends. The CDR3 totals 13 residues. The CDR3 region is CASSLLGSTEAFF. CDR3 sequence (DNA): TGTGCCAGCAGCTTGCTGGGGAGTACTGAAGCTTTCTTT.

V usage is TRBV19 and J usage is TRBJ1-6, with D unresolved. This CDR3 spans 14 amino acids. CDR1 is LNHDA, CDR2 SQIVND, per germline (reference sequence). The ends were cut back, 3 bases at V and 6 bases at J, with 9 bases in the middle. CDR3 DNA: TGTGCCAGTAGTATCTCGGAGAGTAATTCACCCCTCCACTTT. This translates into CASSISESNSPLHF.

The chain uses TRBV2 and TRBJ2-5, with 8 bases fitting TRBD1. The tail of the sequence fits TRBJ2-7 better, so the J call may be wrong. The CDR3 covers 15 residues. The germline CDR1 and CDR2 sequences are SNHLY and FYNNEI. DNA of the CDR3: TGTGCCAGCAGTGATTACTGGGACAGGACCTACGAGCAGTACTTC. Translating it yields CASSDYWDRTYEQYF.

This chain links TRBV2 with TRBJ2-3, with a weak D call TRBD2 (6 bases). The V end lost 6 bases, the J end lost 4 bases, and 23 bases lay between the germline ends. This CDR3 has 17 amino acids. Per germline, CDR1 SNHLY and CDR2 FYNNEI. CDR3 DNA: TGTGCCAGCAGCACTAGTAGCGGACTCCAGGACCCAGATACGCAGTATTTT. Protein product: CASSTSSGLQDPDTQYF.

CDR3 sequence (DNA): TGTGCCAGCAGTCCTTTTCGTGGCTACACCTTC. This sequence encodes CASSPFRGYTF. The chain employs TRBV28 and TRBJ1-2; D not resolved. V shed 5 bases and J shed 7 bases, with 8 bases lying between them. This CDR3 has 11 amino acids. Germline V lookup: CDR1 MDHEN, CDR2 SYDVKM.

The chain joins TRBV6-1 to TRBJ2-7; TRBD2 matches at 13 bases. Looked up from germline, CDR1 is MNHNS and CDR2 is SASEGT. There are 17 residues in the CDR3. The ends lost 4 bases at V and 2 bases at J; junction bases unmatched: 8. The CDR3 reads CASSARLAGGGTYEQYF. The CDR3 region has the DNA TGTGCCAGCAGTGCCCGACTAGCGGGAGGCGGGACCTACGAGCAGTACTTC.

This sequence joins TRBV5-1 and TRBJ1-6, with D possibly matching TRBD1 (5 bases). Germline values: CDR1 SGHRS, CDR2 YFSETQ. The V end lost 4 bases, the J end lost 8 bases, and 16 bases lay between the germline ends. The CDR3 covers 15 residues. As DNA, the CDR3 is TGCGCCAGCAGCCAAAGACAGAACTTGGATTCACCCCTCCACTTT. Protein: CASSQRQNLDSPLHF.

The rearrangement uses TRBV7-9 and TRBJ2-7; TRBD2 agrees at 11 bases. The CDR3 runs to 18 residues. Trimming took 4 bases from V and 2 from J; bases not matched to a gene: 13. Per germline, CDR1 SEHNR and CDR2 FQNEAQ (reference sequence). CDR3 amino acids: CASSWWGRTSGLTYEQYF. The CDR3 bases are TGTGCCAGCAGCTGGTGGGGTAGGACTAGCGGGCTTACCTACGAGCAGTACTTC.

The chain recombines TRBV7-2 with TRBJ1-5; TRBD1 matches 7 bases. This CDR3 comprises 16 residues. CDR1 is SGHTA and CDR2 is FQGNSA in the germline V gene. The V segment lost 1 base and the J segment 3 bases; nucleotides outside the gene matches: 6. The CDR3 protein is CASSLVGGENNQPQHF. CDR3 sequence (DNA): TGTGCCAGCAGCTTAGTAGGGGGCGAGAACAATCAGCCCCAGCATTTT.

This chain links TRBV18 with TRBJ1-2, with 7 bases aligning to TRBD1. CDR1 and CDR2 from the germline V gene are KGHSH and LQKENI. This CDR3 contains 14 residues. V was pared by 2 bases and J by 7 bases, with 7 bases of the junction left unmatched. The CDR3 is CASSPETGRSGYTF. In DNA form, the CDR3 reads TGTGCCAGCTCACCAGAGACAGGGAGAAGTGGCTACACCTTC.

V and J are TRBV5-1 and TRBJ2-7, with 10 bases aligning to TRBD1. V gave up 4 bases and J gave up 6 bases; unmatched junction bases: 10. There are 15 residues in the CDR3. CDR1 is SGHRS and CDR2 is YFSETQ in the germline V gene. DNA for the CDR3: TGCGCCAGCAGCCAAGCGGGACAGGGGTCGGCCGAGCAGTACTTC. Translated, it gives CASSQAGQGSAEQYF.

The V call is TRBV6-5, the J call TRBJ2-7, with D possibly matching TRBD2 (5 bases). The V end lost 0 bases, the J end lost 11 bases, and 14 bases lay between the germline ends. The length of the CDR3 is 13 residues. Looked up from germline, CDR1 is MNHEY and CDR2 is SVGAGI. CDR3: CASSYSPPGIKYF. The CDR3 nucleotides read TGTGCCAGCAGTTACTCGCCCCCGGGGATTAAGTACTTC.

The chain joins TRBV9 to TRBJ2-7, with 9 bases fitting TRBD1. The J segment lost 4 bases and the V segment lost 3 bases, leaving 5 bases of the junction unmatched. CDR3 length equals 14 residues. Germline assignment: CDR1 SGDLS and CDR2 YYNGEE. The CDR3 here is CASSDGTGRYEQYF. The CDR3 DNA is TGTGCCAGCAGCGACGGGACAGGGAGGTACGAGCAGTACTTC.

The gene calls are TRBV19 and TRBJ2-3, with D perhaps TRBD2 (5 bases). The length of the CDR3 is 11 residues. The germline V gene has CDR1 LNHDA and CDR2 SQIVND (reference sequence). CDR3 in amino acids: CAAGLTDTQYF. The CDR3 bases are TGTGCGGCGGGCCTCACAGATACGCAGTATTTT. Drawing the rest from reference TRBV19 and TRBJ2-3, the complete variable domain is DGGITQSPKYLFRKEGQNVTLSCEQNLNHDAMYWYRQDPGQGLRLIYYSQIVNDFQKGDIAEGYSVSREKKESFPLTVTSAQKNPTAFYLCAAGLTDTQYFGPGTRLTVL.

V gene TRBV7-2 combines with J gene TRBJ1-3; TRBD1 is a possible D gene (5 bases). The V end lost 5 bases, the J end lost 0 bases, and 14 bases lay between the germline ends. Germline CDR1 SGHTA, CDR2 FQGNSA. The CDR3 spans 16 residues. The CDR3 region is CASSLDSRPSGNTIYF. The CDR3, as DNA: TGTGCCAGCAGCCTAGACAGCCGGCCCTCTGGAAACACCATATATTTT. Combining the CDR3 with reference TRBV7-2 and TRBJ1-3 gives the whole variable domain GAGVSQSPSNKVTEKGKDVELRCDPISGHTALYWYRQSLGQGLEFLIYFQGNSAPDKSGLPSDRFSAERTGGSVSTLTIQRTQQEDSAVYLCASSLDSRPSGNTIYFGEGSWLTVV.

The chain carries TRBV30 and TRBJ2-2, with a tentative D call TRBD1 (6 bases). Germline assignment: CDR1 GTSNPN and CDR2 SVGIG (reference sequence). CDR3 size: 14 residues. Between the trimmed V and J ends, which lost 2 bases and 4 bases, there was a span of 11 bases. The CDR3 DNA is TGTGCCTGGAGTCGCCAGGGGACCACCGGGGAGCTGTTTTTT. It is translated as CAWSRQGTTGELFF.

This rearrangement joins TRBV19 to TRBJ2-2; 11 bases map to TRBD1. With V trimmed by 1 base and J by 4 bases, 2 bases remained unmatched. This CDR3 region has 16 residues. Germline assignment: CDR1 LNHDA and CDR2 SQIVND (reference sequence). The CDR3 DNA follows: TGTGCCAGTAGTATAGGGACAGGGGGCGGCACCGGGGAGCTGTTTTTT. Translating gives CASSIGTGGGTGELFF.